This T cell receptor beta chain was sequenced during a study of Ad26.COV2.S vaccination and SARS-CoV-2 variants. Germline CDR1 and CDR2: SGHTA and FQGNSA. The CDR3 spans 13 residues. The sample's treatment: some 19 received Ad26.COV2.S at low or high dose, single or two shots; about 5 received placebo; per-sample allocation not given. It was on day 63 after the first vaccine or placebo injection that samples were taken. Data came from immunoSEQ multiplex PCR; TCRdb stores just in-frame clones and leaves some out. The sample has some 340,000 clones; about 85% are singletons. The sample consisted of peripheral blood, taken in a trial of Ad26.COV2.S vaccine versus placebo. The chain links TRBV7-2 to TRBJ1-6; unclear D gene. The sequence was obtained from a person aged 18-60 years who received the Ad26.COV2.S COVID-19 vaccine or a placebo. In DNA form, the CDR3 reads TGTGCTCTGAGATTCTCCTATAATTCACCCCTCCACTTT. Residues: CALRFSYNSPLHF. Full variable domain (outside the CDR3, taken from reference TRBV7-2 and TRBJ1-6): GAGVSQSPSNKVTEKGKDVELRCDPISGHTALYWYRQSLGQGLEFLIYFQGNSAPDKSGLPSDRFSAERTGGSVSTLTIQRTQQEDSAVYLCALRFSYNSPLHFGNGTRLTVT.